This entry lists 14 T cell receptor beta chains sequenced from one sample in a study of CD49a tissue-resident CD8 T cells in human skin. Repertoires were generated with immunoSEQ multiplex PCR, while TCRdb's copy carries only in-frame clones and drops some. The table lists some 1,400 clones, around three quarters of them singletons. The specimen was CLA- CD8+ effector memory T cells sorted from blood. The receptors originated from a human donor in good health.

The gene calls are TRBV7-2 and TRBJ2-1, with TRBD2 matching over 13 bases. Losses at the gene ends were 5 bases for V and 6 bases for J; bases not matched to a gene: 4. CDR1 and CDR2 from the germline V gene are SGHTA and FQGNSA. The CDR3 runs 15 residues. The CDR3 spells CASSPGLAGANEQFF. DNA for the CDR3: TGTGCCAGCAGCCCCGGACTAGCGGGGGCCAATGAGCAGTTCTTC.

The chain carries TRBV11-2 and TRBJ2-7; TRBD1 might be the D (5 bases). CDR1 SGHAT and CDR2 FQNNGV come from the germline V gene. The length of the CDR3 is 15 residues. V was cut by 4 bases and J by 3 bases, with 16 bases left in between. The CDR3 region has the DNA TGTGCCAGCAGCTCCCTCAGGGAAGGTAACTACGAGCAGTACTTC. Translated: CASSSLREGNYEQYF.

This chain joins TRBV27 and TRBJ2-5; possible D gene TRBD2, 6 bases. The CDR3 extends over 18 amino acids. V lost 2 bases and J lost 2, with 21 bases in between. Germline V gene lookup returns CDR1 MNHEY and CDR2 SMNVEV (reference sequence). CDR3 coding DNA: TGTGCCAGCAGTTTAAGGCAGTGGCGGGAAGGAGGGCAAGAGACCCAGTACTTC. It yields the protein CASSLRQWREGGQETQYF.

This clone occurred a few times. V and J are TRBV28 and TRBJ1-2; 7 bases line up with TRBD1. This CDR3 has 14 residues. Germline V CDR1 and CDR2: MDHEN, SYDVKM. V dropped 3 bases and J dropped 6; count of bases not matched to a gene: 7. CDR3 nucleotide sequence: TGTGCCAGCAGTTTGCAGACAGGGACGGATGGCTACACCTTC. Translating it yields CASSLQTGTDGYTF.

Worth noting for this clone: Only one base separates this from a far larger clonotype, so it likely reflects a read error. Other nucleotide sequences from this sample produce the same CDR3. The chain joins TRBV7-6 to TRBJ2-7, with 7 bases identical to TRBD2. The CDR3 covers 15 residues. With V trimmed by 5 bases and J by 2 bases, 9 bases remained unmatched. CDR1 is SGHVS, CDR2 FNYEAQ, per germline. The CDR3 spells CASSQELAGAYEQYF. The CDR3 coding sequence is TGTGCCAGCAGCCAAGAACTGGCGGGGGCCTACGAGCAGTACTTC.

V gene TRBV7-9 combines with J gene TRBJ2-7; tentative D call: TRBD1 (7 bases). This CDR3 has 14 residues. Trimming shortened V by 4 bases and J by 2 bases, and 12 bases separated the two germline ends. The germline V gene has CDR1 SEHNR and CDR2 FQNEAQ (reference sequence). CDR3 amino acids: CASSSAGQTYEQYF. CDR3 coding DNA: TGTGCCAGCAGCTCGGCGGGACAGACCTACGAGCAGTACTTC.

J is TRBJ1-3 and V is TRBV4-3; D gene ambiguous. The CDR3 contains 21 residues. Trimming stripped 0 bases from V and 0 bases from J, with 24 bases between. Per the germline V gene, CDR1 is LGHNA and CDR2 is YSLEER. CDR3: CASSQDLGGQNSLFSGNTIYF. As DNA, the CDR3 is TGCGCCAGCAGCCAAGATCTGGGAGGTCAGAATAGTCTCTTCTCTGGAAACACCATATATTTT.

As DNA, the CDR3 is TGCGCCAGCAGCCCCAGCGGGGGGTATAGTGAGCAGTTCTTC. It encodes CASSPSGGYSEQFF. The genes are TRBV5-1 and TRBJ2-1; TRBD2 matches 9 bases. V shed 4 bases, J shed 9 bases, and the junction held 8 bases outside the gene matches. Germline-derived CDR1 and CDR2 are SGHRS and YFSETQ. The CDR3 sequence is 14 residues long.

This clone has more than one count but fewer than ten. J is TRBJ2-2 and V is TRBV28; 8 bases fit TRBD1. Unmatched junction bases numbered 10, after V lost 1 base and J lost 6 bases. Germline V gene lookup returns CDR1 MDHEN and CDR2 SYDVKM. The CDR3 consists of 17 residues. The CDR3 region is CASSLLGLGQDAGELFF. The CDR3, as DNA: TGTGCCAGCAGTTTATTGGGACTGGGACAGGACGCCGGGGAGCTGTTTTTT.

The V gene is TRBV6-1, the J gene TRBJ2-7; a possible D gene is TRBD1 (6 bases). V was cut by 5 bases and J by 3 bases, with 14 bases left in between. Germline CDR1 reads MNHNS; CDR2 reads SASEGT. The CDR3 has 14 residues. CDR3 amino acids: CASSTGTRFYEQYF. CDR3 nucleotides: TGTGCCAGCAGTACCGGGACAAGGTTCTACGAGCAGTACTTC.

This clone has just a few counts. The chain's CDR3 is CASSDSGTSGTDTQYF. CDR3 nucleotide sequence: TGTGCCAGCAGTGACTCCGGGACTAGCGGCACAGATACGCAGTATTTT. The V and J genes are TRBV6-4 and TRBJ2-3; 10 bases are a match to TRBD2. The CDR3 extends over 16 amino acids. Germline-derived CDR1 and CDR2 are MRHNA and SNTAGT. With 0 bases clipped from V and 1 base from J, the junction kept 1 base outside the gene matches.

The rearrangement uses TRBV4-1 and TRBJ2-1; 10 nucleotides match TRBD2. After removal of 1 base from V and 7 bases from J, the junction contained 7 bases not matched to a gene. The CDR3 has 16 residues. Looked up from germline, CDR1 is MGHRA and CDR2 is YSYEKL. The CDR3 here is CASSQAPSGGLNEQFF. CDR3 nucleotide sequence: TGCGCCAGCAGCCAAGCCCCTAGCGGGGGTTTAAATGAGCAGTTCTTC.

The chain couples TRBV19 to TRBJ2-1; D may be TRBD2 (5 bases). V gave up 11 bases and J gave up 0 bases, with 17 bases separating them. There are 15 residues in the CDR3. CDR1 is LNHDA, CDR2 SQIVND, per germline (reference sequence). The CDR3 loop reads CAPSRERDSYNEQFF. Written as DNA, the CDR3 is TGTGCCCCCTCGAGGGAAAGGGACTCCTACAATGAGCAGTTCTTC.

This clone was recorded a few times. The junction shows a germline mismatch at one end, possibly a read error. Other DNA sequences in this specimen translate into the identical CDR3. The V call is TRBV5-4, the J call TRBJ2-7; 7 bases map to TRBD2. The germline CDR1 and CDR2 sequences are SGHNT and YYREEE (reference sequence). The CDR3 sequence is 15 residues long. The CDR3 sequence is CASSQELAGAYEQYF. The CDR3 DNA reads as TGCGCCAGCAGCCAAGAACTGGCGGGGGCCTACGAGCAGTACTTC.